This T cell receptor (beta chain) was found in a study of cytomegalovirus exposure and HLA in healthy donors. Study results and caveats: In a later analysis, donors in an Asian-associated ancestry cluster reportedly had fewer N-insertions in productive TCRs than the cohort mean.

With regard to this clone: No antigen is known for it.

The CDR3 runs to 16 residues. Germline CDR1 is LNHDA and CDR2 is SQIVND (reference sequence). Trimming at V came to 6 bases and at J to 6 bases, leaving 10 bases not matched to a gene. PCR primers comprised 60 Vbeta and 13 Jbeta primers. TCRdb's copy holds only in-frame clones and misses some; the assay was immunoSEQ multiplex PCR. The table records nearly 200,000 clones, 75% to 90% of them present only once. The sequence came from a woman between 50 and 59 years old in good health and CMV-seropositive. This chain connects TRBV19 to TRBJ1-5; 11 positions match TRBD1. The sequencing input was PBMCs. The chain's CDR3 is CASRELGTGGFQPQHF. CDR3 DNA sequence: TGTGCCAGTAGAGAACTAGGGACAGGGGGTTTTCAGCCCCAGCATTTT.